The rows below give T cell receptor beta chains drawn from one sample of a study of CXCR3-negative and CXCR3-positive naive CD8 T cells. TCRdb re-called the 5' RACE reads and catalogs CDR3 proteins one per entry, DNA excluded. This sample's clone table lists nearly 90,000 distinct CDR3 sequences. The specimen was naive CXCR3+ CD8+ T cells from blood. The receptor source for this set is a human donor in good health. Some clones in this sample may be carry-over from other donors' samples. Both conserved end residues are part of each CDR3. Each record gives: J gene, V gene, CDR3 length, CDR3 protein.

j_call: TRBJ2-3; v_call: TRBV20-1; cdr3_length: 15; cdr3_aa: CSARVEAHYADTQYF
j_call: TRBJ2-1; v_call: TRBV7-6; cdr3_length: 16; cdr3_aa: CASSSPDRGYLNEQFF
j_call: TRBJ2-3; v_call: TRBV7-3; cdr3_length: 13; cdr3_aa: CAAEQSSADTQYF
j_call: TRBJ2-7; v_call: TRBV27; cdr3_length: 14; cdr3_aa: CASSQRGGPYEQYF
j_call: TRBJ2-3; v_call: TRBV28; cdr3_length: 16; cdr3_aa: CASSAPGLNTPDTQYF
j_call: TRBJ2-1; v_call: TRBV6-5; cdr3_length: 15; cdr3_aa: CASSFGQGGYNEQFF
j_call: TRBJ1-1; v_call: TRBV30; cdr3_length: 14; cdr3_aa: CAWTFPRGQKEAFF
j_call: TRBJ2-2; v_call: TRBV28; cdr3_length: 17; cdr3_aa: CASSQTRLAGTAGELFF
j_call: TRBJ1-1; v_call: TRBV20-1; cdr3_length: 15; cdr3_aa: CSATTPGTANTEAFF
j_call: TRBJ2-2; v_call: TRBV28; cdr3_length: 18; cdr3_aa: CASSLEGTGLQGTGELFF
j_call: TRBJ2-7; v_call: TRBV6-6; cdr3_length: 14; cdr3_aa: CASSYRERSYEQYF
j_call: TRBJ1-2; v_call: TRBV9; cdr3_length: 11; cdr3_aa: CASSDPRGYTF
j_call: TRBJ2-1; v_call: TRBV27; cdr3_length: 14; cdr3_aa: CASKLAGHYNEQFF
j_call: TRBJ1-1; v_call: TRBV29-1; cdr3_length: 11; cdr3_aa: CSVDVNTEAFF